A selection of T cell receptor beta chains follows, all from one sample in a study of radiation and T cells in renal cell carcinoma. Profiled with immunoSEQ multiplex PCR; TCRdb holds only in-frame clones, not every one. Altogether approximately 70,000 clones are present, about 74% being singletons, with the ten largest covering 6.5% to 7.5%. This material consisted of blood, taken from a patient whose treatment included radiotherapy and nephrectomy. Receptor source: a man in his 60s with renal cell carcinoma. Each CDR3 is given with its conserved first and last residue. The D gene is left open where the match is weak. Expanded clones get a size class; other rows say once, few or many, or leave the size out.

V gene	clone size	CDR3 length	D gene	J gene	CDR3 DNA	CDR3 protein
TRBV5-8	NA	14	NA	TRBJ2-5	TGTGCCAGCAGCTCTCGCGGGCTCCAAGAGACCCAGTACTTC	CASSSRGLQETQYF
TRBV9	NA	14	NA	TRBJ2-7	TGTGCCAGCAGCGTATATCACGGAGCCTACGAGCAGTACTTC	CASSVYHGAYEQYF
TRBV7-6	NA	15	NA	TRBJ2-7	TGTGCCAGCTCCCTTTTACAGGGACAAACGGAAGAGCAGTACTTC	CASSLLQGQTEEQYF
TRBV7-8	NA	14	NA	TRBJ2-2	TGTGCCAGCAGCTTAGGAGGTGGCACCGGGGAGCTGTTTTTT	CASSLGGGTGELFF
TRBV27	few	12	NA	TRBJ2-1	TGTGCCAGCAGTTTCGGAGAGAATGAGCAGTTCTTC	CASSFGENEQFF
TRBV5-6	NA	14	NA	TRBJ1-4	TGTGCCAGCAGCTTGGTCGTAACTAATGAAAAACTGTTTTTT	CASSLVVTNEKLFF
TRBV19	NA	14	TRBD1	TRBJ1-1	TGTGCCAGTAGTGATCGACAGGGTGGTACTGAAGCTTTCTTT	CASSDRQGGTEAFF
TRBV30	NA	18	TRBD2	TRBJ2-2	TGTGCCTGGAGTGTCCCAACTAGGACTAGCGGGAGTGCCGGGGAGCTGTTTTTT	CAWSVPTRTSGSAGELFF
TRBV5-1	once	13	TRBD1	TRBJ1-6	TGCGCCAGCAGCCAGGACAGGGCCTCACCCCTCCACTTT	CASSQDRASPLHF
TRBV29-1	NA	13	NA	TRBJ1-2	TGCAGCGTCTCCACAGGTACTAACTATGGCTACACCTTC	CSVSTGTNYGYTF
TRBV9	NA	15	NA	TRBJ2-3	TGTGCCAGCAGCGTACAGGGCCAGGGAGCCGATACGCAGTATTTT	CASSVQGQGADTQYF
TRBV19	NA	12	NA	TRBJ2-3	TGTGCCAGTAGGCTGTCGGGAGATACGCAGTATTTT	CASRLSGDTQYF
TRBV19	NA	12	NA	TRBJ1-2	TGTGCCAGTAGTACATTTGAGGGTGGCTACACCTTC	CASSTFEGGYTF
TRBV7-7	NA	13	NA	TRBJ2-5	TGTGCCAGCAGCTTAGCCCTCAGAGAGACCCAGTACTTC	CASSLALRETQYF
TRBV19	NA	16	TRBD2	TRBJ2-1	TGTGCCAGTAGTAGCACTACTAGCGGGGGCTACAATGAGCAGTTCTTC	CASSSTTSGGYNEQFF
TRBV30	NA	13	NA	TRBJ2-2	TGTGCCTGGAGTGGACCATTCACCGGGGAGCTGTTTTTT	CAWSGPFTGELFF
TRBV9	NA	13	NA	TRBJ2-5	TGTGCCAGCAGCGTAGGAGCGGAAGAGACCCAGTACTTC	CASSVGAEETQYF
TRBV7-2	NA	13	TRBD1	TRBJ1-1	TGTGCCAGCAGCTTCCGGGACAGGGTGGAAGCTTTCTTT	CASSFRDRVEAFF